The 8 T cell receptor beta chains in this list originate from one sample, sequenced in a study of Ad26.COV2.S vaccination and SARS-CoV-2 variants. Noted treatment: some 19 received Ad26.COV2.S at low or high dose, single or two shots; about 5 received placebo; per-sample allocation not given. On day 63 after the first injection, vaccine and placebo recipients gave samples. Sequencing was performed with immunoSEQ multiplex PCR; in TCRdb, only in-frame clones are kept and a portion is missing. The sample holds about 350,000 clones, around 89% seen once. Source: peripheral blood, taken in a trial of Ad26.COV2.S vaccine versus placebo. Receptors originate from a person aged 18-65 years who received the Ad26.COV2.S COVID-19 vaccine or a placebo.

This rearrangement joins TRBV7-2 to TRBJ1-1; no definite D call. The CDR3 loop spans 13 amino acids. Trimming removed 1 base at V and 12 bases at J, with 15 bases between. The germline CDR1 and CDR2 sequences are SGHTA and FQGNSA. The CDR3: CASSLGGIRIPFF. CDR3 nucleotides: TGTGCCAGCAGCTTAGGAGGCATCAGGATCCCTTTCTTT.

The CDR3 DNA reads TGTGCCAGCAGCCAGGACAGGGAGGACACTGAAGCTTTCTTT. This encodes CASSQDREDTEAFF. The gene calls are TRBV6-5 and TRBJ1-1, with 8 bases fitting TRBD1. Trimming removed 6 bases from V and 3 bases from J; junction bases left unmatched: 6. The CDR3 sequence is 14 residues long. CDR1 MNHEY and CDR2 SVGAGI come from the germline V gene.

This clone came up once. This chain uses TRBV19 with TRBJ1-2; TRBD1 matches at 9 bases. CDR1 is LNHDA, CDR2 SQIVND, per germline (reference sequence). CDR3 length: 13 residues. V dropped 6 bases and J dropped 6; count of bases not matched to a gene: 5. DNA of the CDR3: TGTGCCAGTAGGCCGGGACAGGGACATGGCTACACCTTC. This codes for CASRPGQGHGYTF. Full variable domain (outside the CDR3, taken from reference TRBV19 and TRBJ1-2): DGGITQSPKYLFRKEGQNVTLSCEQNLNHDAMYWYRQDPGQGLRLIYYSQIVNDFQKGDIAEGYSVSREKKESFPLTVTSAQKNPTAFYLCASRPGQGHGYTFGSGTRLTVV.

V usage is TRBV24-1 and J usage is TRBJ2-1; 8 nucleotides line up with TRBD1. After removal of 7 bases from V and 3 bases from J, the junction contained 7 bases not matched to a gene. The CDR3 has 15 residues. Germline-derived CDR1 and CDR2 are KGHDR and SFDVKD. CDR3 nucleotide sequence: TGTGCCACCAGCCCCGGGACAGGAGACTACAATGAGCAGTTCTTC. It translates to CATSPGTGDYNEQFF.

The rearrangement links TRBV19 to TRBJ1-5, with 7 bases identical to TRBD1. Per the germline V gene, CDR1 is LNHDA and CDR2 is SQIVND (reference sequence). The V and J ends lost 5 bases and 0 bases, in that order; junction bases with no gene match: 13. The CDR3 length is 18 residues. Here the CDR3 DNA reads TGTGCCAGTAGTCCCGCACGGGACAGCTTATATAGCAATCAGCCCCAGCATTTT. It specifies CASSPARDSLYSNQPQHF.

The J gene is TRBJ2-7, the V gene TRBV4-1; TRBD2 aligns across 9 bases. Germline-derived CDR1 and CDR2 are MGHRA and YSYEKL. Trimming took 1 base from V and 4 from J; bases not matched to a gene: 2. The CDR3 has 14 amino acids. This CDR3 reads CASSQGTSAYEQYF. In DNA, the CDR3 is TGCGCCAGCAGCCAAGGGACTAGCGCTTACGAGCAGTACTTC.

Of note for this clone: Other DNA sequences in the sample encode the same CDR3. The chain joins TRBV9 to TRBJ1-1; perhaps TRBD1 as D (5 bases). The CDR3 is 14 amino acids. The V gene lost 0 bases and the J gene lost 5 bases, with 11 bases spanning the gap. Germline V gene data show CDR1 as SGDLS and CDR2 as YYNGEE. CDR3 bases: TGTGCCAGCAGCGTAGCAGGAGGGGTTACTGAAGCTTTCTTT. This gives the protein CASSVAGGVTEAFF.

The CDR3 nucleotides read TGTGCCAGCAGCTCAGTTCGCCGCTCCTACAATGAGCAGTTCTTC. The encoded protein is CASSSVRRSYNEQFF. The chain carries TRBV11-2 and TRBJ2-1; the D is unclear. From germline, CDR1 is SGHAT and CDR2 FQNNGV. CDR3 length equals 15 residues. Trimming left V 4 bases short and J 0 bases short, with 10 bases between.